This T cell receptor beta chain was found in a study of graft-versus-host responses after intestinal transplantation. Overall study: Grafts were multivisceral, liver-intestinal, or isolated intestinal. General observations from the study: The marrow of recipients harbored GvH clones, and ileum or blood showed some of them first.

The V and J ends lost 1 base and 8 bases respectively, with 15 bases between them. The CDR3 is 15 amino acids. Germline assignment: CDR1 MGHRA and CDR2 YSYEKL. Assay used: immunoSEQ multiplex PCR; TCRdb lists only in-frame clones, some missing. The sample has about 81,000 clones; around 90% are singletons. With regard to this clone: The antigen is undetermined.

The sequence was obtained from a human donor who was the organ donor for an intestinal transplant. Material: unstimulated CD4+ T cells sorted from spleen or lymph node cells, obtained before transplant. The chain carries TRBV4-1 and TRBJ2-1; no definite D call. CDR3 coding DNA: TGCGCCAGCAGCCAAGTTCCCCCGGGTTACGATGAGCAGTTCTTC. Translation: CASSQVPPGYDEQFF.